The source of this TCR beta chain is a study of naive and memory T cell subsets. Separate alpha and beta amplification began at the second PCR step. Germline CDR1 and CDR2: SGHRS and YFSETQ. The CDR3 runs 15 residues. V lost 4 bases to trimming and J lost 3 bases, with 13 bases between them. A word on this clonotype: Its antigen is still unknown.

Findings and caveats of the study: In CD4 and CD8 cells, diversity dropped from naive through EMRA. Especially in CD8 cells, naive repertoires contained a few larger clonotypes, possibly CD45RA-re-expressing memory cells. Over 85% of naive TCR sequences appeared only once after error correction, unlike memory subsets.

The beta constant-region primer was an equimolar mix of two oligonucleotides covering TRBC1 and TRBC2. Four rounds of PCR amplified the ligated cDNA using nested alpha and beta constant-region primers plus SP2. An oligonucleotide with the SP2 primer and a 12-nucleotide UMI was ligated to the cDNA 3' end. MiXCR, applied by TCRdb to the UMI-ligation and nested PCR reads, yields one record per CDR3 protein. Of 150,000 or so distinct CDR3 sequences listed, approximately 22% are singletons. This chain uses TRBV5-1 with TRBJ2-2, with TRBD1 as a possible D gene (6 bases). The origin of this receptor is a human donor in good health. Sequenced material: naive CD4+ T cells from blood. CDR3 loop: CASSPGQIYTGELFF. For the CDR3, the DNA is TGCGCCAGCAGCCCCGGACAGATCTACACCGGGGAGCTGTTTTTT.